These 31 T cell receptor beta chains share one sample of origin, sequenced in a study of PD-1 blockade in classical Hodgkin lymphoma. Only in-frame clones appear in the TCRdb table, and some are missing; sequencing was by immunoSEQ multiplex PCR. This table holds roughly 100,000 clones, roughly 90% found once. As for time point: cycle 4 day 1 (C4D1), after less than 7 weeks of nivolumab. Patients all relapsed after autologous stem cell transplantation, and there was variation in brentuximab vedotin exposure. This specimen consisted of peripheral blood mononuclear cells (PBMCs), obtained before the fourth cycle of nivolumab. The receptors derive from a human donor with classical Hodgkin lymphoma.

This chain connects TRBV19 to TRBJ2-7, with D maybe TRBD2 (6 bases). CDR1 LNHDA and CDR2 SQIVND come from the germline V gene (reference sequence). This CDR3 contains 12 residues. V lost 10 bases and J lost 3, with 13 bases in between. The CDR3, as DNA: TGTGCCACCTCTGGGACTCACTACGAGCAGTACTTC. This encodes CATSGTHYEQYF.

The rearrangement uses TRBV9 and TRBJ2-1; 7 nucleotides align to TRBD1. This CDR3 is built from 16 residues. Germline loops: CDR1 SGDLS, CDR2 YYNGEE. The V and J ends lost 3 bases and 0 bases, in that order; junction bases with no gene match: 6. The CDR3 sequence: CASSGRDRVSYNEQFF. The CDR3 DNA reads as TGTGCCAGCAGCGGAAGAGACAGGGTCTCCTACAATGAGCAGTTCTTC. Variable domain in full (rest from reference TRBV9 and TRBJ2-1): DSGVTQTPKHLITATGQRVTLRCSPRSGDLSVYWYQQSLDQGLQFLIQYYNGEERAKGNILERFSAQQFPDLHSELNLSSLELGDSALYFCASSGRDRVSYNEQFFGPGTRLTVL.

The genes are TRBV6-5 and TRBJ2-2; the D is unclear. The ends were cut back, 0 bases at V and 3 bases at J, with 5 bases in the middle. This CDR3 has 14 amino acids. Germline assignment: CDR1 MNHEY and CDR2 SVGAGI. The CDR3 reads CASSYSRYTGELFF. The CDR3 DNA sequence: TGTGCCAGCAGTTACTCGCGGTACACCGGGGAGCTGTTTTTT.

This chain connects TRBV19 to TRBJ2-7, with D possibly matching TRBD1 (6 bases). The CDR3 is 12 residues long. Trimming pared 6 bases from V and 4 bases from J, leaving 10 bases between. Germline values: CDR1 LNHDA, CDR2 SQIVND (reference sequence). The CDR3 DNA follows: TGTGCCAGTAGCCAGACAGGTTACGAGCAGTACTTC. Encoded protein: CASSQTGYEQYF.

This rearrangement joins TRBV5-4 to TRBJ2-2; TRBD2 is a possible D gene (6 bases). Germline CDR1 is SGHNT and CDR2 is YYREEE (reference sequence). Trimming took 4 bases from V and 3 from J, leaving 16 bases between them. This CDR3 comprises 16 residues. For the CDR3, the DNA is TGTGCCAGCAGCCCCGGTAGCGGTCTACACACCGGGGAGCTGTTTTTT. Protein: CASSPGSGLHTGELFF.

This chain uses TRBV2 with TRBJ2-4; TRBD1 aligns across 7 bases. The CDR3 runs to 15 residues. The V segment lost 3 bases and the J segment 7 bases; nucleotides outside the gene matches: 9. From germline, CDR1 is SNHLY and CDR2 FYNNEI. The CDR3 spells CASSDEGATTNIQYF. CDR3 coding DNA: TGTGCCAGCAGTGATGAGGGGGCTACTACCAACATTCAGTACTTC.

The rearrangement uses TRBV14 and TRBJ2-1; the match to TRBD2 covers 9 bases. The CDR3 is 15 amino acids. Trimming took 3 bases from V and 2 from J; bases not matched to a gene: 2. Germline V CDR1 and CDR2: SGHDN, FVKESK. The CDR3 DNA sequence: TGTGCCAGCAGCCACCTAGCGGGAACCTACAATGAGCAGTTCTTC. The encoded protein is CASSHLAGTYNEQFF.

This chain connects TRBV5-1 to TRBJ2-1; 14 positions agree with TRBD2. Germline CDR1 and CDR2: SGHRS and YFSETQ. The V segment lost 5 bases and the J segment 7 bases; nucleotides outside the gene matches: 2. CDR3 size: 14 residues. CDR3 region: CASSGTSGSNEQFF. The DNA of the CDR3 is TGCGCCAGCAGTGGGACTAGCGGGAGTAATGAGCAGTTCTTC. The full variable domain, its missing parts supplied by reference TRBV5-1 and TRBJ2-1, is KAGVTQTPRYLIKTRGQQVTLSCSPISGHRSVSWYQQTPGQGLQFLFEYFSETQRNKGNFPGRFSGRQFSNSRSEMNVSTLELGDSALYLCASSGTSGSNEQFFGPGTRLTVL.

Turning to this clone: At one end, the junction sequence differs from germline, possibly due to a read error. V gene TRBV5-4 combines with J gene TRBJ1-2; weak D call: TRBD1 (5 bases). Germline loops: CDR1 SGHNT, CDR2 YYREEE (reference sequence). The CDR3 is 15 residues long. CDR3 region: CASSPNRDGFYGYTF. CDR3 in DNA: TGCGCCAGCAGCCCCAACCGGGACGGATTCTATGGCTACACCTTC.

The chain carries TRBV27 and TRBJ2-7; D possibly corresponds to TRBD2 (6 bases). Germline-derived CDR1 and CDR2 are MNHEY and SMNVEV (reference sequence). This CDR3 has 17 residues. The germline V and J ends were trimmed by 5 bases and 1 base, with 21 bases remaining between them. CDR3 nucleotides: TGTGCCAGCAGTACCCCAGGTGGACGCGGAGGGTCCTACGAGCAGTACTTC. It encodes CASSTPGGRGGSYEQYF.

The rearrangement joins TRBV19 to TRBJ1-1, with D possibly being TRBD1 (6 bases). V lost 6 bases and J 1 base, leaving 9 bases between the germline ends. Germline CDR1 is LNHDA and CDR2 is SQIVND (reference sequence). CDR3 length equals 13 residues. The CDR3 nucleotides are TGTGCCAGTAGCCCAGGGGAGAACACTGAAGCTTTCTTT. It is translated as CASSPGENTEAFF.

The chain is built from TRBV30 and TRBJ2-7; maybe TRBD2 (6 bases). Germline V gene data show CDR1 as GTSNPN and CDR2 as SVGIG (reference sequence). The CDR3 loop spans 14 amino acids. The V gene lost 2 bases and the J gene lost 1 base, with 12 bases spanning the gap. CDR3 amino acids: CAWSPGTFSYEQYF. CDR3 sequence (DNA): TGTGCCTGGAGTCCCGGGACTTTTTCCTACGAGCAGTACTTC.

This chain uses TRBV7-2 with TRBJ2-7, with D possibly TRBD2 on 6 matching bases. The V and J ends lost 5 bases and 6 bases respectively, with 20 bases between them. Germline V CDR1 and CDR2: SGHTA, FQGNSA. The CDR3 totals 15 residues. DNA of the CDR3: TGTGCCAGCAGCCCCCGCGGAGCGGGCCCGCCCGAGCAGTACTTC. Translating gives CASSPRGAGPPEQYF.

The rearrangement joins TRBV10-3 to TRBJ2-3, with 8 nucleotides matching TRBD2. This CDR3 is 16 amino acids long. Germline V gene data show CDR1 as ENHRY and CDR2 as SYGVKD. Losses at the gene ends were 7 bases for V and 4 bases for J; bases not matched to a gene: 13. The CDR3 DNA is TGTGCCATCAAAAAGGGACCCGGGAGGGAGTCAGATACGCAGTATTTT. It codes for CAIKKGPGRESDTQYF.

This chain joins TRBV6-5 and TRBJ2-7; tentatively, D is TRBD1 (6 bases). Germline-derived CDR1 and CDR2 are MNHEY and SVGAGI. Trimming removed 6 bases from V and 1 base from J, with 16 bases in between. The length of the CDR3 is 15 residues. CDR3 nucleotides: TGTGCCAGCAGCCCCCAGGACAGCACGTCCTACGAGCAGTACTTC. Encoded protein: CASSPQDSTSYEQYF.

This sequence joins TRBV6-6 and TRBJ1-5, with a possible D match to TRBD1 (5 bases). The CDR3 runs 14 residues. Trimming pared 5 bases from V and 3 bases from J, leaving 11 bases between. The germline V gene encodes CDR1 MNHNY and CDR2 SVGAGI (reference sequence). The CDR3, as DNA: TGTGCCAGCAGTCCAGGAGGGGCCAATCAGCCCCAGCATTTT. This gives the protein CASSPGGANQPQHF.

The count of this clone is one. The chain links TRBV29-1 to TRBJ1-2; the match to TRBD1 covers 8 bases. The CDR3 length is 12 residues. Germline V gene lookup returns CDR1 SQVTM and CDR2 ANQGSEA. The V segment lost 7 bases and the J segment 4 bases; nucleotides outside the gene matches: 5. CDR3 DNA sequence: TGCAGCGAGCCCGGACAGGGCTATGGCTACACCTTC. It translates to CSEPGQGYGYTF.

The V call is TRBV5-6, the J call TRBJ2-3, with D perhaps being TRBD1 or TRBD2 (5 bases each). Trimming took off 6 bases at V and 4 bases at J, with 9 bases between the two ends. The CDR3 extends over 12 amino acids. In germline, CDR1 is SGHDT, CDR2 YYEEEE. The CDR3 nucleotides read TGTGCCAGCACCATGGGGGCAGATACGCAGTATTTT. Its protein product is CASTMGADTQYF.

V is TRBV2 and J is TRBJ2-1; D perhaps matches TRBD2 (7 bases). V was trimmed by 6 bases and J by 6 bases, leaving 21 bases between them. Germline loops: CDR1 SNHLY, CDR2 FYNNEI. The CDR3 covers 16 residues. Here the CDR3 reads CASRKMGAGVANEQFF. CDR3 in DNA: TGTGCCAGCAGGAAGATGGGGGCGGGAGTCGCCAATGAGCAGTTCTTC.

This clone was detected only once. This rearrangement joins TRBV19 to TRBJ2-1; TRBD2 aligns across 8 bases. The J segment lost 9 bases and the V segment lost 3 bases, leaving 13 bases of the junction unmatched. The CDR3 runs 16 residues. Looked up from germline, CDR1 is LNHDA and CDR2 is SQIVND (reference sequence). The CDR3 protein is CASSMVGGLGLGEQFF. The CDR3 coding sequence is TGTGCCAGTAGTATGGTAGGGGGACTAGGTCTTGGTGAGCAGTTCTTC.

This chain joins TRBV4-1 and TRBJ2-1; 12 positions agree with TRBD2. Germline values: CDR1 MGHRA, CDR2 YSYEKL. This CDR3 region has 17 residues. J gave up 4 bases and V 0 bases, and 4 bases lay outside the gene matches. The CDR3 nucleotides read TGCGCCAGCAGCCAAGAGGCTAGCGGGAGGGATTACAATGAGCAGTTCTTC. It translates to CASSQEASGRDYNEQFF.

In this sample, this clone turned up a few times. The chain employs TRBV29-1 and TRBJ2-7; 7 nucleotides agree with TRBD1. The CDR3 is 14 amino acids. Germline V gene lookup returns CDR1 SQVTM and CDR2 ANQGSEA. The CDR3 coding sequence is TGCAACACACCGGACAGGCACATCTCCTACGAGCAGTACTTC. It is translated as CNTPDRHISYEQYF.

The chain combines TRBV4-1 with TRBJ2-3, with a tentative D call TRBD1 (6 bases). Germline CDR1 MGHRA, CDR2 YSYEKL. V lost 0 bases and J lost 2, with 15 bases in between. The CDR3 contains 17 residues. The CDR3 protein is CASSQDGGGALTDTQYF. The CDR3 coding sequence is TGCGCCAGCAGCCAAGATGGGGGCGGAGCCCTCACAGATACGCAGTATTTT.

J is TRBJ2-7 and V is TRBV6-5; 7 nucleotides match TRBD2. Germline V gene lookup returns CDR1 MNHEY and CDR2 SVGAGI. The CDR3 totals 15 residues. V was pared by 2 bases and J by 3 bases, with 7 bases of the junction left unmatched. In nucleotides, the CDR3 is TGTGCCAGCAGTTACGCAAGCGGACTAGACTACGAGCAGTACTTC. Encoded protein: CASSYASGLDYEQYF.

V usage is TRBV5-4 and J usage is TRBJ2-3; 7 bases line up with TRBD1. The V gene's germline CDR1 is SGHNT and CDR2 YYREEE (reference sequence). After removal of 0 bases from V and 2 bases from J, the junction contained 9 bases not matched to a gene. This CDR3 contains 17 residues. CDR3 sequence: CASSLATGRSFTDTQYF. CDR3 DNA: TGTGCCAGCAGCTTGGCGACAGGGAGAAGCTTCACAGATACGCAGTATTTT. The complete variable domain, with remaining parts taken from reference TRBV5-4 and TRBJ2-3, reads ETGVTQSPTHLIKTRGQQVTLRCSSQSGHNTVSWYQQALGQGPQFIFQYYREEENGRGNFPPRFSGLQFPNYSSELNVNALELDDSALYLCASSLATGRSFTDTQYFGPGTRLTVL.

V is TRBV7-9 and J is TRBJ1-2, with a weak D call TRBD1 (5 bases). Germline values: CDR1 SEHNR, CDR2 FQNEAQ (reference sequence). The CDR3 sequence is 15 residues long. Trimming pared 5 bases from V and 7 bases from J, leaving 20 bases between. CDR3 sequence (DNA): TGTGCCAGCAGCCCCGCGGGGGGGATTATCTTTGGCTACACCTTC. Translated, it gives CASSPAGGIIFGYTF.

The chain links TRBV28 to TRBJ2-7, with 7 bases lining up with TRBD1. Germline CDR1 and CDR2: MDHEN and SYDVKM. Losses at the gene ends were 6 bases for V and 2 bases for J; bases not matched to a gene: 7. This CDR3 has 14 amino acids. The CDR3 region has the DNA TGTGCCAGCAGGCCGTGGACAGGCGCCTACGAGCAGTACTTC. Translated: CASRPWTGAYEQYF.

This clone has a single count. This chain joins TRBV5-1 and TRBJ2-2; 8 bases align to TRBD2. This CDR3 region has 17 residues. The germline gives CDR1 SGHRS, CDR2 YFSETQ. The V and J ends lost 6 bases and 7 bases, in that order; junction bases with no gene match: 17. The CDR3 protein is CASTILAVIPGGGELFF. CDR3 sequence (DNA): TGCGCCAGCACCATACTAGCGGTCATACCGGGAGGCGGGGAGCTGTTTTTT.

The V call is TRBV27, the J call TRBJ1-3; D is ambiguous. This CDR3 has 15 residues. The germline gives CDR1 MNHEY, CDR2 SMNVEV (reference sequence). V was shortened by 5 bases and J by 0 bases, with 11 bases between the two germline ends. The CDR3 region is CASSLEGSSGNTIYF. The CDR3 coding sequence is TGTGCCAGCAGTCTCGAAGGGTCCTCTGGAAACACCATATATTTT.

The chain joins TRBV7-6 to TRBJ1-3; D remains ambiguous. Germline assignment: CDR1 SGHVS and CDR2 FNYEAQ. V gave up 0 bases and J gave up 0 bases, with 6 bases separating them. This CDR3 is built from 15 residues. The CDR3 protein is CASSLAEGSGNTIYF. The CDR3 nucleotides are TGTGCCAGCAGCTTAGCTGAGGGCTCTGGAAACACCATATATTTT.

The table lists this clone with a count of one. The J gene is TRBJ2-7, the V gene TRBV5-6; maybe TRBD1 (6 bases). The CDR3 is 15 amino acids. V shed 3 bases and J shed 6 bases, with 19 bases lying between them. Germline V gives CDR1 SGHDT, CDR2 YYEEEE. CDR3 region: CASSWPGRGGSEQYF. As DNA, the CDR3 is TGTGCCAGCAGCTGGCCGGGCAGGGGTGGCAGCGAGCAGTACTTC.